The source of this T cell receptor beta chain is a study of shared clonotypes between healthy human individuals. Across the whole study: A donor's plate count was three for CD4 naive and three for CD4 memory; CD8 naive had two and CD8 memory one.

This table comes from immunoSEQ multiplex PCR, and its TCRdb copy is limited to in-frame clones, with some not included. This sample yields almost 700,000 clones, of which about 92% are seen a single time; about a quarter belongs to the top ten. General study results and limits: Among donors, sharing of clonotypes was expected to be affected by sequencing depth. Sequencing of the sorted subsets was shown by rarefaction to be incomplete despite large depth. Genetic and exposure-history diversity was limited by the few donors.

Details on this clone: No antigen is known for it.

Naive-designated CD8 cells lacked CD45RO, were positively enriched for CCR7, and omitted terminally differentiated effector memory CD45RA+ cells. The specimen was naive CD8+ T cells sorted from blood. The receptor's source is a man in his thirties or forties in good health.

The DNA of the CDR3 is TGTGCCAGCATCCCCGGGAGGGGGGAGACCCAGTACTTC. Translation: CASIPGRGETQYF. This rearrangement joins TRBV28 to TRBJ2-5; 8 positions agree with TRBD2. CDR1 and CDR2 (germline): MDHEN, SYDVKM. The V gene end was trimmed by 7 bases and the J gene end by 5 bases; junction bases not matched to a gene: 6. The CDR3 contains 13 residues.